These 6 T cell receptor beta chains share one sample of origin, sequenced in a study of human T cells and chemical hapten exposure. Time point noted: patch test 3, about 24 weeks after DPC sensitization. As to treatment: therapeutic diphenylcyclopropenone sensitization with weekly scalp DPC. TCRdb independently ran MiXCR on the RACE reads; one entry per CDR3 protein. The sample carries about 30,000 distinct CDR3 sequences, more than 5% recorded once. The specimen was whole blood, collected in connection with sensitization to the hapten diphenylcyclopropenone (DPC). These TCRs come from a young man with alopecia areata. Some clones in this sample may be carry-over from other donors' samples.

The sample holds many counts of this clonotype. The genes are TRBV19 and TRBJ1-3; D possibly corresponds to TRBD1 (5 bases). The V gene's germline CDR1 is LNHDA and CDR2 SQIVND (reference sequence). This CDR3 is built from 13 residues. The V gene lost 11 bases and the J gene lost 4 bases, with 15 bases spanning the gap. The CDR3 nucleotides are TGTGCCTGTTCCGGGACGGCGGGAAACACCATATATTTT. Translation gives CACSGTAGNTIYF.

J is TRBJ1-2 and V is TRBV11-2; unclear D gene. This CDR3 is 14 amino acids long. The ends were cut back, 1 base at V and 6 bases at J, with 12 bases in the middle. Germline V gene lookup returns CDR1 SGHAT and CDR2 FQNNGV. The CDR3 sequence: CASSLGSRIHGYTF. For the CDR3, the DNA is TGTGCCAGCAGCTTAGGGTCCAGAATCCATGGCTACACCTTC.

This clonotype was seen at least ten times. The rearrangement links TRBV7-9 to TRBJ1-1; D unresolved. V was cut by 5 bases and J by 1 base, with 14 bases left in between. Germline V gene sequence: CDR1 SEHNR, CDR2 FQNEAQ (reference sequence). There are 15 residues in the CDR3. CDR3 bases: TGTGCCAGCAGCCCCGCCCTAAAAGGGAACACTGAAGCTTTCTTT. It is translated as CASSPALKGNTEAFF.

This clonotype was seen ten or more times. The CDR3 protein is CASNEGRYLTNYGYTF. The CDR3 coding sequence is TGTGCCAGCAACGAGGGACGGTACTTAACTAACTATGGCTACACCTTC. The J gene is TRBJ1-2, the V gene TRBV12-3 or TRBV12-4, with D perhaps matching TRBD1 (5 bases). This CDR3 has 16 amino acids. V was cut by 7 bases and J by 0 bases, with 18 bases left in between.

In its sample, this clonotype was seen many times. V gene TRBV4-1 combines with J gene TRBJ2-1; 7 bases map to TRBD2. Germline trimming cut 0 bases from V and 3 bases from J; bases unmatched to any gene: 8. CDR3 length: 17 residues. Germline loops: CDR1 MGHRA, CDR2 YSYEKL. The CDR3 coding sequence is TGCGCCAGCAGCCAAGATGGAGCGGGGTACGACTACAATGAGCAGTTCTTC. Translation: CASSQDGAGYDYNEQFF.

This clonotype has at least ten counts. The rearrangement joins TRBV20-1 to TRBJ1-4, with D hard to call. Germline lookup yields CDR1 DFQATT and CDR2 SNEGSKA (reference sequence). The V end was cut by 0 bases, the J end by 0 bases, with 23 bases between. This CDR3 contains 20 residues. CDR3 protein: CSAREGTSVDVDATNEKLFF. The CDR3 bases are TGCAGTGCTAGAGAAGGAACCTCGGTGGATGTGGATGCAACTAATGAAAAACTGTTTTTT.